These T cell receptor beta chains were read from a single sample in a study of somatic mutations in cytotoxic T cells in rheumatoid arthritis. Libraries were prepared by immunoSEQ multiplex PCR; TCRdb keeps only in-frame clonotypes and omits some of them. The sample records about 19,000 clones, 85% being singletons. The sequencing input was CD8+ T cells sorted from blood. The receptors shown here come from a woman aged 40 to 50 with rheumatoid arthritis. Both conserved end residues are part of each CDR3. D genes are given only for firm matches. The size of a clone is reported for some rows only, either as once, few or many, or as a class for expanded clones.

d_gene	j_gene	abundance	v_gene	CDR3aa	CDR3nt
.	TRBJ2-1	.	TRBV7-9	CASRPLLRDVRGSEQFF	TGTGCCAGCAGGCCCCTTTTGCGGGACGTTCGGGGAAGTGAGCAGTTCTTC
.	TRBJ1-1	.	TRBV11-1	CASGAPNTEAFF	TGTGCCAGCGGAGCACCTAACACTGAAGCTTTCTTT
.	TRBJ1-1	.	TRBV19	CASSRDLNEAFF	TGTGCCAGTAGTCGGGACTTAAACGAAGCTTTCTTT
.	TRBJ2-7	.	TRBV30	CAWSVGLGLYEQYF	TGTGCCTGGAGTGTTGGGCTCGGCTTATACGAGCAGTACTTC
TRBD1	TRBJ1-1	.	TRBV5-5	CASSLGQGFEAFF	TGTGCCAGCAGCTTGGGACAGGGGTTTGAAGCTTTCTTT
.	TRBJ2-7	.	TRBV11-2	CASSSAAYEQYF	TGTGCCAGCAGCTCTGCGGCCTACGAGCAGTACTTC
.	TRBJ2-1	.	TRBV7-9	CASSSTGLWDNEQFF	TGTGCCAGCAGCTCCACGGGACTGTGGGACAATGAGCAGTTCTTC
TRBD1	TRBJ2-7	medium-sized	TRBV9	CASSAGGDRTYEQYF	TGTGCCAGCAGCGCCGGTGGGGACAGAACATACGAGCAGTACTTC
.	TRBJ1-2	.	TRBV29-1	CSVASWKQPSGYGYTF	TGCAGCGTTGCGTCCTGGAAACAGCCGTCAGGCTATGGCTACACCTTC
TRBD1	TRBJ2-7	.	TRBV27	CASSLGQGATYEQYF	TGTGCCAGCAGTTTGGGACAGGGGGCCACCTACGAGCAGTACTTC
TRBD1	TRBJ1-1	.	TRBV7-9	CASSIKGFGTAYTEAFF	TGTGCCAGCAGCATAAAGGGTTTCGGGACAGCTTACACTGAAGCTTTCTTT
TRBD1	TRBJ2-5	.	TRBV2	CASSERGPIEETQYF	TGTGCCAGCAGTGAAAGGGGGCCGATAGAAGAGACCCAGTACTTC
TRBD1	TRBJ2-7	few	TRBV6-5	CASTADRLGYEQYF	TGTGCCAGCACCGCGGACAGGCTGGGTTACGAGCAGTACTTC
.	TRBJ1-5	.	TRBV19	CASSTRLPGAQPQHF	TGTGCCAGTAGTACGCGTCTACCAGGCGCACAGCCCCAGCATTTT
.	TRBJ1-5	.	TRBV2	CASSTQGESNQPQHF	TGTGCCAGCAGTACCCAGGGTGAGAGCAATCAGCCCCAGCATTTT
.	TRBJ1-5	few	TRBV4-1	CASSQGQSNQPQHF	TGCGCCAGCAGCCAAGGACAGAGCAATCAGCCCCAGCATTTT
.	TRBJ2-1	.	TRBV27	CASSLYSPNEQFF	TGTGCCAGCAGTTTATACAGTCCCAATGAGCAGTTCTTC
.	TRBJ1-2	.	TRBV6-5	CASSPSDNYGYTF	TGTGCCAGCAGTCCGAGTGATAACTATGGCTACACCTTC
TRBD1	TRBJ1-2	.	TRBV2	CASSEEGARGYTF	TGTGCCAGCAGTGAGGAGGGGGCTCGTGGCTACACCTTC
.	TRBJ2-1	.	TRBV7-9	CASSSPDRSSYNEQFF	TGTGCCAGCAGCTCTCCTGACCGGAGCTCCTACAATGAGCAGTTCTTC
TRBD1	TRBJ1-2	.	TRBV6-1	CASSMDRVSYGYTF	TGTGCCAGCAGTATGGACAGGGTCTCATATGGCTACACCTTC
.	TRBJ2-1	.	TRBV4-2	CASTYLGGGNYNEQFF	TGTGCCAGCACCTACCTCGGGGGAGGTAACTACAATGAGCAGTTCTTC